Listed here are 4 T cell receptor beta chains from one sample, sequenced in a study of blood T cell repertoires in COVID-19. Only in-frame clones appear in the TCRdb table, and some are missing; sequencing was by immunoSEQ multiplex PCR. The sample lists a few hundred thousand clones, just under 90% occurring once. Specimen: PBMCs or T cells enriched from blood (not recorded which). Source of these receptors: a woman aged 55-69 years who had recovered from COVID-19.

This clone has a single count. The CDR3 DNA is TGCGCCAGCAGCCCCGGGACAGGGGGCTTGGAGACCCAGTACTTC. Translating gives CASSPGTGGLETQYF. This sequence joins TRBV5-1 and TRBJ2-5, with 12 bases identical to TRBD1. The V gene's germline CDR1 is SGHRS and CDR2 YFSETQ. This CDR3 is 15 amino acids long. The ends lost 4 bases at V and 5 bases at J; junction bases unmatched: 6.

Only one count was recorded for this clone. The CDR3 here is CASRRDWFEGYTF. For the CDR3, the DNA is TGTGCCAGCCGCCGAGATTGGTTTGAAGGCTACACCTTC. The chain joins TRBV27 to TRBJ1-2; D is unclear. The germline CDR1 and CDR2 sequences are MNHEY and SMNVEV (reference sequence). The CDR3 covers 13 residues. Deletions cut 8 bases from V and 8 bases from J, with 18 bases between.

The V gene is TRBV6-5, the J gene TRBJ2-7; D is unclear. This CDR3 contains 15 residues. Trimming removed 0 bases from V and 6 bases from J, with 15 bases in between. The germline V gene encodes CDR1 MNHEY and CDR2 SVGAGI. The CDR3 DNA reads TGTGCCAGCAGTTACTCCCTAGTTCAGCTGTCCGAGCAGTACTTC. This encodes CASSYSLVQLSEQYF.

The gene calls are TRBV9 and TRBJ2-3; 8 bases agree with TRBD1. J was trimmed by 0 bases and V by 4 bases; bases with no gene match: 4. The CDR3 is 15 amino acids. Germline CDR1 reads SGDLS; CDR2 reads YYNGEE. In DNA form, the CDR3 reads TGTGCCAGCAGCCGATCAGGGGGCAGCACAGATACGCAGTATTTT. Translated, it gives CASSRSGGSTDTQYF.